This entry concerns a single T cell receptor beta chain. The sample is drawn from a study of blood T cell repertoires in COVID-19. Germline values: CDR1 SGDLS, CDR2 YYNGEE. The V segment lost 5 bases and the J segment 11 bases; nucleotides outside the gene matches: 10. The CDR3 loop spans 13 amino acids. The data were produced by immunoSEQ multiplex PCR, yet TCRdb's version contains in-frame clones alone and is incomplete. The sample holds roughly 250,000 clones, about 80% seen once. The rearrangement uses TRBV9 and TRBJ1-2, with 9 bases fitting TRBD1. The receptor was isolated from a person aged 65 to 79 with COVID-19, enrolled during active disease. The sequenced material came from peripheral blood. Here the CDR3 DNA reads TGTGCCAGCAGAATTTCCGGGACAGGGTATTACACCTTC. It encodes CASRISGTGYYTF.